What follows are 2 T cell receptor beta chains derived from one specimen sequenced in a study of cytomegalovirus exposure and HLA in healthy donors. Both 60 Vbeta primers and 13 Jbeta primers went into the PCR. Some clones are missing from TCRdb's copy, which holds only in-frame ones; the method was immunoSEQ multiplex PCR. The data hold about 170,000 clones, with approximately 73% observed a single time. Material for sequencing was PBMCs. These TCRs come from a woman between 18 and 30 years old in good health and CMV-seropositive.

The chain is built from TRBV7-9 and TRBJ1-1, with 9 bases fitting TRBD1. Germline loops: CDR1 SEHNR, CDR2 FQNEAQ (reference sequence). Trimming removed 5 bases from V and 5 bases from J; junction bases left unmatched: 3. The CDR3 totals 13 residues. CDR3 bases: TGTGCCAGCAGCCATGGACAGGGGACTGAAGCTTTCTTT. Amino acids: CASSHGQGTEAFF.

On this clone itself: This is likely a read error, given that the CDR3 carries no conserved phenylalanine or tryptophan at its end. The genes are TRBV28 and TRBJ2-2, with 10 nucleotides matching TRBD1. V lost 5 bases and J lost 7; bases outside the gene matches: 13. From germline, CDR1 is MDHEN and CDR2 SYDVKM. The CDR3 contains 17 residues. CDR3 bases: TGTGCCAGCAGTCTCTCAACGACAGGGGGCGGGCACGGGGAGCTGTTTTTG. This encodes CASSLSTTGGGHGELFL.